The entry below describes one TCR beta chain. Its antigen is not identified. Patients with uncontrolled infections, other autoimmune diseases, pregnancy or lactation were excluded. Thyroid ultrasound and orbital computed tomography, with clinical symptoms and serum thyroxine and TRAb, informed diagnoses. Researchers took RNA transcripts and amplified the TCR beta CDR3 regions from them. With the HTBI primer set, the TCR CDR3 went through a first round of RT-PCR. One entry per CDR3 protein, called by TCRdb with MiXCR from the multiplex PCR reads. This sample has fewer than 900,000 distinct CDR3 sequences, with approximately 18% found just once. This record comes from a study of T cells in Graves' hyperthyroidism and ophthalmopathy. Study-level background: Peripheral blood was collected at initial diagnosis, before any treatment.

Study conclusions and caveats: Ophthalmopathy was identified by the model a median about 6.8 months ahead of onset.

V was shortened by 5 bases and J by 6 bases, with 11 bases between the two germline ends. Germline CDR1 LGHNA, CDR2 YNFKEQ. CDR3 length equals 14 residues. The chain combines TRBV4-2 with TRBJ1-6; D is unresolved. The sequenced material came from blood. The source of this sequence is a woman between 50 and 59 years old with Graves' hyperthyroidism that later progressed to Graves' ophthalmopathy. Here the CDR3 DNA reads TGTGCCAGCAGCTTGCGGGCAGCTAATTCACCCCTCCACTTT. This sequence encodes CASSLRAANSPLHF.